This is a list of T cell receptor beta chains from one sample in a study of blood T cell repertoires in COVID-19. Data came from immunoSEQ multiplex PCR; TCRdb stores just in-frame clones and leaves some out. The table lists about 400,000 clones, around 90% of them singletons. The sequencing sample was made of peripheral blood. These receptor sequences come from a human donor in a cohort sampled during active COVID-19. The CDR3 runs from the conserved cysteine through the conserved F or W. Fields, in order: D gene, clone size, J gene, V gene, CDR3 DNA, CDR3 protein. A D gene is named only where the DNA matches it firmly. A row's size may be missing; if present it is once, few, many or a size class.

- - TRBJ1-3 TRBV11-2 TGTGCCAGCAGCCCGGGGTCCTCTGGAAACACCATATATTTT CASSPGSSGNTIYF
- - TRBJ2-2 TRBV6-5 TGTGCCAGCAGTTACTCGTTCCCAGGGAACACCGGGGAGCTGTTTTTT CASSYSFPGNTGELFF
- - TRBJ1-5 TRBV3-1/TRBV3-2 TGTGCCAGCAGCCAAAGCATGAATCAGCCCCAGCATTTT CASSQSMNQPQHF
TRBD2 once TRBJ2-3 TRBV7-2 TGTGCCAGCAGCTTAAGACTAGCGGCAGATACGCAGTATTTT CASSLRLAADTQYF
- - TRBJ2-7 TRBV27 TGTGCCAGCAGCTTTCCGGGTTCCTACGAGCAGTACTTC CASSFPGSYEQYF
TRBD1 - TRBJ2-7 TRBV11-3 TGTGCCAGCAGTCCCCACAGGGGGCCCTCCTACGAGCAGTACTTC CASSPHRGPSYEQYF
- - TRBJ2-2 TRBV7-2 TGTGCCAGCAGCTTAGGTGGACTTATTACCGGGGAGCTGTTTTTT CASSLGGLITGELFF
TRBD1 - TRBJ1-2 TRBV3-1/TRBV3-2 TGTGCCAGCAGCCAAGACGGGACAGGGGGCTATGGCTACACCTTC CASSQDGTGGYGYTF
- few TRBJ1-1 TRBV18 TGTGCCAGCTCACGCCCCCAGGGAAGGGGAACTGAAGCTTTCTTT CASSRPQGRGTEAFF
- - TRBJ1-6 TRBV18 TGTGCCAGCTCACCACCGACGGGTGGTAGTCATTCACCCCTCCACTTT CASSPPTGGSHSPLHF